This entry describes one T cell receptor beta chain. This entry comes from a study of technical replicates of blood from a few donors. V was pared by 1 base and J by 5 bases, with 7 bases of the junction left unmatched. The CDR3 contains 16 residues. Germline V lookup: CDR1 LNHNV, CDR2 YYDKDF (reference sequence). Repertoires were generated with immunoSEQ multiplex PCR, while TCRdb's copy carries only in-frame clones and drops some. Of around 63,000 clones listed, 80% to 95% are singletons. Sequencing was carried out using PBMCs. The clonotype comes from a human donor in good health. Some clones in this sample may be carry-over from other donors' samples. J is TRBJ1-1 and V is TRBV15, with TRBD1 matching 10 bases. In nucleotides, the CDR3 is TGTGCCACCAGCAGAGTCCCGGGACAGGGGTTTACTGAAGCTTTCTTT. Protein product: CATSRVPGQGFTEAFF.